The T cell receptor beta chain under discussion was sequenced for a study of cytomegalovirus exposure and HLA in healthy donors. Study-wide context: From roughly 180 million T cells, an earlier analysis saw under 140 million unique TCR beta sequences. Study-wide results and limits: Exclusion applied to some V segments, including TRBV6-2 and TRBV6-3, as they were indistinguishable. A later analysis found TCR association rates differed by HLA locus, highest for DRB1 and lowest for HLA-C. The study recorded 150 to 200 TCR beta chains that were cytomegalovirus-associated.

With regard to this clone: Its antigen is currently unknown.

This CDR3 contains 12 residues. CDR1 and CDR2 (germline): MNHEY, SMNVEV (reference sequence). V was shortened by 6 bases and J by 0 bases, with 6 bases between the two germline ends. The PCR ran on 60 Vbeta and 13 Jbeta primers. Produced via immunoSEQ multiplex PCR; TCRdb's table is partial and in-frame only. The table includes around 270,000 clones, roughly 80% detected once. This receptor was taken from a girl aged 2-10 years in good health and CMV-seronegative. V is TRBV27 and J is TRBJ2-7; D remains unclear. Sequenced material: PBMCs. The CDR3: CASRRSSYEQYF. In DNA, the CDR3 is TGTGCCAGCAGGCGATCCTCCTACGAGCAGTACTTC.